This is a list of T cell receptor beta chains from one sample in a study of cytomegalovirus exposure and HLA in healthy donors. TCRdb keeps only in-frame clones here, not all; method: immunoSEQ multiplex PCR. The sample shows roughly 170,000 clones, about 80% of them seen only once. The sample comprised PBMCs. These receptors were obtained from a man aged 30 to 39 in good health and CMV-seronegative. Both conserved end residues are part of each CDR3.

V gene	J gene	CDR3 protein
TRBV30	TRBJ1-1	CAWDRGSGTEAFF
TRBV27	TRBJ2-5	CASSPLMGVYRSTQYF
TRBV30	TRBJ2-7	CAWSPRLADVYF
TRBV4-1	TRBJ2-5	CASSQTGVETQYF
TRBV4-1	TRBJ2-1	CASSLPRGGALDEQFF
TRBV4-3	TRBJ2-5	CASSQEDRASYRTQYF
TRBV5-5	TRBJ2-7	CASSLGGGRYEQYF
TRBV28	TRBJ2-5	CASTGEYQETQYF
TRBV11-2	TRBJ2-1	CASSWAGGKPPSYEQFF
TRBV5-6	TRBJ1-3	CASSFRWAGSGNTIYF
TRBV4-1	TRBJ2-7	CASSQGVSYEQYF
TRBV19	TRBJ1-1	CASSPRVTTEAFF
TRBV7-3	TRBJ2-1	CASSLELEGNEQFF